This T cell receptor beta chain was retrieved from a study of tumor-infiltrating lymphocytes in oesophageal squamous cell carcinoma. TCRdb ran MiXCR on the PCR reads and lists one entry per CDR3 protein. In the table there are about 15,000 distinct CDR3 sequences, roughly half of which are singletons. V was shortened by 4 bases and J by 7 bases, with 14 bases between the two germline ends. The germline V gene has CDR1 ENHRY and CDR2 SYGVKD. This CDR3 spans 14 amino acids. This clonotype was observed a single time. The sample was esophageal tumor tissue. The rearrangement uses TRBV10-3 and TRBJ2-1; D is undetermined. The sequence derives from a female donor with esophageal squamous cell carcinoma. Here the CDR3 reads CAISVRGRQNEQFF. CDR3 in DNA: TGTGCCATCAGTGTTCGCGGTAGGCAGAATGAGCAGTTCTTC.